This T cell receptor beta chain originates from a study of blood T cell repertoires in COVID-19. Study-wide background: Researchers got acute and convalescent COVID-19 samples from the United States, Italy and Spain.

With respect to this clone: Other DNA sequences in the same sample also yield this CDR3.

The data were produced by immunoSEQ multiplex PCR, yet TCRdb's version contains in-frame clones alone and is incomplete. The repertoire includes 200,000 to 300,000 clones, roughly nine tenths of them detected once, and 6.2% sits in the top ten. This CDR3 spans 15 amino acids. With 0 bases removed from V and 0 bases from J, the gap between germline ends came to 10 bases. Germline loops: CDR1 SGHRS, CDR2 YFSETQ. This chain uses TRBV5-1 with TRBJ2-7; the D gene is possibly TRBD2 (6 bases). The receptor was derived from a man in his sixties with acute or convalescent COVID-19. The sequencing input was peripheral blood. The CDR3 sequence: CASSLDGGDSYEQYF. CDR3 nucleotides: TGCGCCAGCAGCTTGGATGGAGGGGACTCCTACGAGCAGTACTTC.